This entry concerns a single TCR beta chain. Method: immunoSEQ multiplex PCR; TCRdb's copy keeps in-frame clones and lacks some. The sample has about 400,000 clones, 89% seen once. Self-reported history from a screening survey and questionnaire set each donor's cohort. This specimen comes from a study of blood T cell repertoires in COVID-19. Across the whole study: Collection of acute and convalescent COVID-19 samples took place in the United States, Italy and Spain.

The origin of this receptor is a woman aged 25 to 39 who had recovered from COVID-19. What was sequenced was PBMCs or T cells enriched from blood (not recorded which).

The CDR3 is CASRTQGSTYQPQHF. The CDR3 region has the DNA TGTGCCAGCAGAACCCAGGGGAGTACGTATCAGCCCCAGCATTTT. The chain couples TRBV27 to TRBJ1-5; tentative D call: TRBD1 (6 bases). The CDR3 consists of 15 residues. Germline V lookup: CDR1 MNHEY, CDR2 SMNVEV (reference sequence). V lost 6 bases and J lost 5, with 17 bases in between.